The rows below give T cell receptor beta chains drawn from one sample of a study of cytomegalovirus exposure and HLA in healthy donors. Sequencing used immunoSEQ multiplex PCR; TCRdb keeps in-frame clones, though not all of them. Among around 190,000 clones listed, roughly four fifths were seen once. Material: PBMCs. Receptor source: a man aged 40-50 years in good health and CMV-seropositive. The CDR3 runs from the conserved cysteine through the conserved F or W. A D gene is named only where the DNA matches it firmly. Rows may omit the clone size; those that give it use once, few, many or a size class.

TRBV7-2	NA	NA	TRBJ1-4	CASRPGRVNTNEKLFF	TGTGCCAGCCGACCGGGGAGGGTGAACACTAATGAAAAACTGTTTTTT
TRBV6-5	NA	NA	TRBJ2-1	CASRPDSPSYNEQFF	TGTGCCAGCAGACCTGACTCTCCATCCTACAATGAGCAGTTCTTC
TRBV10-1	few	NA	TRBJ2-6	CATQSQGTGANVLTF	TGCGCCACCCAATCACAGGGAACTGGGGCCAACGTCCTGACTTTC
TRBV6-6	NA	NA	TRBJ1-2	CASSEAEGYGYTF	TGTGCCAGCAGTGAGGCAGAAGGCTATGGCTACACCTTC
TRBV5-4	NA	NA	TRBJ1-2	CASSLGSNYGYTF	TGTGCCAGCAGCTTGGGCAGTAACTATGGCTACACCTTC
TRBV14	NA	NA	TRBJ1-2	CASSQESRGGYTF	TGTGCCAGCAGCCAAGAGAGTAGGGGTGGCTACACCTTC
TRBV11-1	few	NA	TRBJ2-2	CASGVNTGELFF	TGTGCCAGCGGAGTAAACACCGGGGAGCTGTTTTTT
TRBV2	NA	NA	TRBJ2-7	CASSFTVSYEQYF	TGTGCCAGCAGTTTCACGGTGTCCTACGAGCAGTACTTC
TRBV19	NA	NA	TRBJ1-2	CASSISLGDYGYTF	TGTGCCAGTAGTATCTCCCTCGGTGACTATGGCTACACCTTC
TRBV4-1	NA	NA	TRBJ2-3	CASSQVGRDSDTDTQYF	TGCGCCAGCAGCCAAGTGGGCCGGGACTCGGACACAGATACGCAGTATTTT
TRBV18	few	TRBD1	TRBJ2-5	CASSPVAGGAEETQYF	TGTGCCAGCTCACCAGTTGCAGGGGGCGCAGAGGAGACCCAGTACTTC
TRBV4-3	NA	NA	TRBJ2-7	CASSQDLQAHASLKEQYF	TGCGCCAGCAGCCAAGATCTACAGGCGCACGCCTCTCTAAAGGAGCAGTACTTC
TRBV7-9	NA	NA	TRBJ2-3	CASSLELTGTDTQYF	TGTGCCAGCAGCTTAGAGTTGACAGGCACAGATACGCAGTATTTT
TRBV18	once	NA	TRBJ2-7	CASSRARALPREQYF	TGTGCCAGCTCACGGGCCAGGGCCTTACCTCGGGAGCAGTACTTC
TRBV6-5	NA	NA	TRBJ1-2	CANSSRGYGYTF	TGTGCCAACAGTTCCCGGGGGTATGGCTACACCTTC
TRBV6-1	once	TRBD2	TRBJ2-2	CASSGGLAGLNTGELFF	TGTGCCAGCAGTGGGGGACTAGCGGGCTTGAACACCGGGGAGCTGTTTTTT
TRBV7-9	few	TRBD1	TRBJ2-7	CASSLQGFGAYEQYF	TGTGCCAGCAGCCTACAGGGGTTTGGGGCCTACGAGCAGTACTTC
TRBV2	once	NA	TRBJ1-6	CASSETGDYNSPLHF	TGTGCCAGCAGTGAAACAGGAGACTATAATTCACCCCTCCACTTT
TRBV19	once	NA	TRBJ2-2	CASTPLGGATGELFF	TGTGCCAGTACCCCGCTGGGGGGGGCCACCGGGGAGCTGTTTTTT
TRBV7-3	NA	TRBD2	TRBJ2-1	CASSSLGGGSSYNEQFF	TGTGCCAGCAGCTCTCTGGGCGGCGGGAGCTCCTACAATGAGCAGTTCTTC
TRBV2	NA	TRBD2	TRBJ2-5	CASSRIGLAGGLGETQYF	TGTGCCAGCAGTCGTATTGGACTAGCGGGAGGCCTCGGTGAGACCCAGTACTTC
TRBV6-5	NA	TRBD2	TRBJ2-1	CASSLGLAWDEQFF	TGTGCCAGCAGTTTGGGACTAGCTTGGGATGAGCAGTTCTTC
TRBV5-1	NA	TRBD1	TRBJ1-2	CASSLVTGGAFGYTF	TGCGCCAGCAGCTTGGTGACAGGGGGCGCGTTTGGCTACACCTTC
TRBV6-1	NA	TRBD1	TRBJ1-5	CASSEGAGGHQPQHF	TGTGCCAGCAGTGAAGGGGCAGGGGGCCATCAGCCCCAGCATTTT
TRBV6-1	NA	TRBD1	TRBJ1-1	CASRGQGRGTEAFF	TGTGCCAGCAGGGGACAGGGGAGAGGCACTGAAGCTTTCTTT
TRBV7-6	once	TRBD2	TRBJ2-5	CASSFLSGDGTQYF	TGTGCCAGCAGCTTTCTTAGCGGGGATGGGACCCAGTACTTC
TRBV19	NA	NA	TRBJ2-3	CASSPLRGRSTDTQYF	TGTGCCAGTAGCCCCCTGCGGGGACGTAGCACAGATACGCAGTATTTT